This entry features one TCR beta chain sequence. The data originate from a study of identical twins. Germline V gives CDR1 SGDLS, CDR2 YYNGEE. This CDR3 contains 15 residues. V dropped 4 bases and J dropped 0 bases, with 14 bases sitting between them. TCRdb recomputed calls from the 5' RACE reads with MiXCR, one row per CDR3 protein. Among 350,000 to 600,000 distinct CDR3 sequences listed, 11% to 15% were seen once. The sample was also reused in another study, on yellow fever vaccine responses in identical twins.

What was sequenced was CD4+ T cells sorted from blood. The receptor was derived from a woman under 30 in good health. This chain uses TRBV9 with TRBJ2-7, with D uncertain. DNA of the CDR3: TGTGCCAGCAGCCCCTTAGCTCTAAGCTCCTACGAGCAGTACTTC. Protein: CASSPLALSSYEQYF.